Given below is one TCR beta chain in context. The data were obtained in a study of blood T cell repertoires in COVID-19. Study as a whole: Samples taken during acute and convalescent COVID-19 were collected in the United States, Italy and Spain.

The length of the CDR3 is 14 residues. Trimming removed 1 base at V and 2 bases at J, with 8 bases between. The germline CDR1 and CDR2 sequences are SEHNR and FQNEAQ (reference sequence). Assay: immunoSEQ multiplex PCR; the TCRdb copy retains only in-frame clones and omits some. The data contain about 140,000 clones, 70% to 90% of them singletons. Input material: peripheral blood. The chain joins TRBV7-9 to TRBJ2-5, with D unresolved. This sequence was found in a human donor in a cohort sampled during active COVID-19. The CDR3 sequence: CASSLGAIQETQYF. The CDR3 region has the DNA TGTGCCAGCAGCTTAGGGGCCATACAAGAGACCCAGTACTTC.